This record covers a single T cell receptor beta chain. Its antigen is not identified. The entry originates in a study of T-cell reconstitution after alpha-beta-depleted transplantation in children. General study results and limits: It was reported that alpha-beta T cells came from several hundred expanded graft clones (about two months after transplant). A year had passed since transplant, and T-cell counts and diversity by then came mostly from newly produced T cells.

CDR1 and CDR2 from the germline V gene are DFQATT and SNEGSKA (reference sequence). CDR3 length: 15 residues. Germline trimming cut 6 bases from V and 5 bases from J; bases unmatched to any gene: 14. For TCRbeta, the library was prepared with unique molecular identifiers. From the PCR reads, TCRdb called clonotypes with MiXCR, one entry per CDR3 protein. The sample records 610,000 or so distinct CDR3 sequences, 25% to 30% being singletons. V is TRBV20-1 and J is TRBJ2-7, with TRBD1 matching 9 bases. The material was PBMCs, obtained before TCRalphabeta/CD19-depleted stem cell transplant. This TCR was sampled from a boy under two years old with Wiskott-Aldrich syndrome, due to receive a stem cell transplant. CDR3 protein: CSATISGTGPDEQYF. The CDR3 DNA reads as TGCAGTGCCACCATTTCCGGGACAGGGCCGGACGAGCAGTACTTC.